This T cell receptor (beta chain) was observed in a study of blood T cell repertoires in COVID-19. Libraries were prepared by immunoSEQ multiplex PCR; TCRdb keeps only in-frame clonotypes and omits some of them. The repertoire holds about 160,000 clones, with 70% to 85% as singletons. This receptor was identified in a man aged 60 to 75 who had recovered from COVID-19. Material: peripheral blood.

CDR3 sequence reads: CASSLETGDYGYTF. The DNA of the CDR3 is TGTGCCAGCAGCTTGGAGACAGGGGACTATGGCTACACCTTC. The chain couples TRBV5-4 to TRBJ1-2; 8 positions match TRBD1. Unmatched junction bases numbered 1, after V lost 0 bases and J lost 3 bases. CDR3 length: 14 amino acids. Germline-derived CDR1 and CDR2 are SGHNT and YYREEE (reference sequence).